The T cell receptor (beta chain) under discussion was sequenced for a study of cytomegalovirus exposure and HLA in healthy donors (dated by TCRdb to about 2017). Background on the whole study: An earlier analysis of approximately 550 of the donors reported 250 to 350 Gb of sequence data and 117 million unique TCR beta sequences from about 200 million T cells. An early release that covered some 640 HLA-typed donors contained about 290 gigabases of sequencing data and around 85 million unique TCR sequences. The genetic ancestry cluster associated with self-reported Caucasian donors included approximately 85% of the roughly 400 genotyped donors. The study aimed to test whether cataloging public T cell receptors could reveal signatures of past pathogen exposure. Using immunosequencing, the study profiled T cell repertoires from 640 or so subjects and related those repertoires to cytomegalovirus serostatus. A separate validation cohort of over a hundred different subjects was used in addition to the approximately 670-subject first cohort. The study combined high-throughput TCR immunosequencing, statistical association of individual TCRs with disease status, and machine learning to predict cytomegalovirus infection status. In a later analysis, previously published TCR beta repertoires from hundreds of donors were re-analyzed and high-resolution HLA genotyping was added so that TCR occurrence patterns could be studied. Rather than using new phenotypic data, the later analysis identified candidate immune exposures from TCR beta sequences and from how often those sequences occurred across donors. To decide whether each TCR beta V gene segment behaved as functional or pseudogenic, an earlier analysis of some 540 of the donors relied on high-throughput TCR beta sequencing. Donor age, sex, ethnicity and CMV serostatus were collected together with the repertoire data. In a later genetic analysis, genome-wide SNP genotypes for about three fifths of the 666 donors were used, and that subset was treated as a discovery cohort. Every discovery cohort repertoire had been produced on one sequencing platform. Class I and class II HLA loci were covered by the typing at four-digit resolution. Typing coverage differed by locus: A, B, C, DRB1 and DQB1 were typed in roughly 629-640 donors, DQA1 in approximately 520, DPA1 in 600 to 610, and DPB1 in approximately 450. Five DR-DQ haplotypes were handled as single units for association and clustering because linkage in the cohort was strong. On average, roughly 240,000 unique TCR beta nucleotide sequences were sequenced per donor among 398 genotyped donors of the cohort, with 15% to 20% of those sequences being non-productive. What the research found in general, with its limitations: V-gene and J-gene trimming of TCR beta chains was associated with a missense DCLRE1C variant in a later genetic analysis, and the association was replicated in an independent cohort. When HLA alleles, especially DR and DQ, strongly co-occurred, TCR associations were difficult to assign to individual alleles. Because the 87-base-pair reads could not distinguish some IMGT-functional V segments, including TRBV6-2 and TRBV6-3, those segments were excluded. The authors suggested that the approach could potentially be extended to other disease states and immunological phenotypes. An earlier analysis of around 500 of the donors showed that most TCR beta V segments appeared in productive rearrangements either about 87% or about 30% of the time, which broadly matched IMGT annotations. A total of about 180 TCR beta chains were listed by the study as associated with cytomegalovirus. The only immune exposure information available for the cohort was CMV serostatus. Several of the top co-occurrence clusters appeared to be linked to parvovirus B19, influenza, CMV and Epstein-Barr virus, according to a later analysis. In vitro tests confirmed that three of the cytomegalovirus-associated TCR beta chains recognize cytomegalovirus antigens. Because counts were too low, roughly 17 rarely observed V segments, including chromosome 9 orphons, were left out of the earlier analysis of approximately 580 of the donors. Sequencing depth was assumed to be roughly uniform across donors in the presence/absence analyses, though that assumption may not hold. A further reported finding was that TCR beta sequences accurately predicted the HLA-A and HLA-B alleles for most subjects in the first cohort. A later analysis associated roughly 17,000 TCR beta sequences with specific HLA alleles at a false discovery rate of 0.05. Most CMV-associated TCR beta chains appeared to be HLA-restricted in a later analysis, and the HLA associations seemed to be driven largely by CMV exposure. Cytomegalovirus status was reported to be diagnosed by the classifier with high specificity and sensitivity in both the original and validation cohorts. Across donors, most TCR sequences were observed very rarely, whereas some public TCRs were present in many individuals. Linkage disequilibrium might explain the correlated functional status among segregating V segments, but an unknown experimental factor could not be excluded. In a later analysis, HLA-associated TCR beta chains showed more clonal expansion and lower generation probabilities than non-associated chains that were equally common. The sequencing pipeline was judged likely to have produced a cluster of highly shared sequence variants as a technical artifact. Compared with the approximately 700-donor mean, donors in an Asian-associated ancestry cluster had fewer N-insertions in productive TCRs, according to a later genetic analysis. Because HLA typing was unavailable for some donors at each locus, only the typed subset was used in association tests. According to a later analysis, TCR association rates differed among HLA loci, with DRB1 alleles showing the most associated TCRs and HLA-C alleles showing the fewest. Only TCR beta chains were sequenced in this cohort, and the absence of alpha or paired-chain data limited detectable features.

To prepare the library, the immunoSEQ multiplex PCR assay was applied. For the multiplex PCR, a mixture combining 60 forward primers for TCR Vbeta segments and 13 reverse primers for TCR Jbeta segments was used. A multiplex PCR assay on genomic DNA amplified the CDR3 region of rearranged TCR beta genes. The Illumina HiSeq System was used to sequence the amplified TCR beta libraries as 87-base-pair reads. The source study handled its data this way. A later analysis counted about 76 million unique TCR beta chains across the 600 to 850 repertoires, and some 11 million of these chains were shared by at least two donors. Raw reads were error-corrected and collapsed into unique sequences with a nearest-neighbor algorithm that merged closely related sequences to remove PCR and sequencing errors. To assign V, D and J gene segments, CDR3 sequences were aligned to IMGT reference sequences. For a sequence to be retained, at least a six-nucleotide match to both a V gene segment and a J gene segment was required. A rearrangement was called productive if the CDR3 had no stop codons and remained in frame with V and J, and every other rearrangement was called non-productive. CDR3 was defined by IMGT convention, running from the second conserved V-encoded cysteine to the conserved J-encoded phenylalanine. Sequences without an unambiguous match to a single V gene segment were excluded from the earlier analysis of 587 of the donors. An earlier analysis of fewer than 750 of the donors classified V segments as functional when productive rearrangements were above 56.7% and as segregating when the standard deviation between donors was above 5%. A statistical classification framework was built to diagnose cytomegalovirus status from the catalog of TCR beta chain sequences. V and J gene assignment, in a later analysis, came from comparing TCR nucleotide sequences with IMGT/GENE-DB human TR gene sequences. Using the TCRdist pipeline, a later analysis assigned CDR3 sequences along with most-parsimonious VDJ recombination scenarios. In a later analysis, each TCR beta chain was defined by its CDR3 amino acid sequence together with its V-gene family, and reads without a unique V-gene family were excluded. To address suspected cross-contamination and a sequencing artifact, a later analysis removed 592 highly shared, low-generation-probability nucleotide sequences. In a later analysis, a clonal expansion index was calculated for each public chain from normalized within-repertoire ranks of inferred template counts. In a later analysis, generation probabilities were computed using a VDJ recombination model fitted to out-of-frame rearrangements, and the results were checked against IGoR. In a later analysis, hypergeometric tests were used to score TCR-TCR, TCR-HLA and TCR-CMV co-occurrence, with a repertoire-size bias correction applied to TCR pairs. In a later analysis, false discovery rates were estimated by permuting HLA or CMV assignments 20 times. A later analysis grouped co-occurring TCRs with DBSCAN, adding TCRdist sequence similarity when clustering within HLA-allele-positive subsets. Co-occurrence clustering excluded repertoires with fewer than 30,000 or more than 120,000 public chains, plus five with anomalous nucleotide sharing. TCRdb holds this immuneACCESS table with in-frame rearrangements only. Some clones are missing; in checked studies, unresolved V genes explain under half, and the rest has no known cause. The V and J calls and the clone size are those of that table, but D and trimming were determined from the DNA. This sample lists 150,000 to 200,000 clones; roughly 77% were detected once. Roughly 7.8% of the sample is held by the ten biggest clonotypes.

The cohort comprised some 730 healthy bone marrow donors. All cohort members were sampled while nominally healthy, although unrecorded immune exposures were likely present. The donor tested CMV seropositive and was one of the 289 seropositive cohort members. A peripheral blood sample was collected from each donor, and TCR beta sequencing was performed on peripheral blood mononuclear cells. Genomic DNA extraction from the blood cell samples was performed with the Qiagen DNeasy Blood Extraction Kit. Notes on this clone: What this receptor recognizes is not known. No base quality information exists; no much larger clone differs at one position.

CDR1 and CDR2 are drawn from the germline V gene: KGHSH, LQKENI. From V the trimming removes 5 bases and from J it removes 7 bases, while the gene matches leave 5 bases of the junction unaccounted for. The CDR3 goes from the cysteine to the phenylalanine over 13 residues. Just the 39-base CDR3 DNA is kept, in frame starting at base 1. The V and J segments used are TRBV18 and TRBJ2-7, and 10 bases in between align with TRBD1. What was sequenced was PBMCs. The clonotype comes from a woman aged 40-49 years in good health and CMV-seropositive. In nucleotide form, the sequence is TGTGCCAGCTCAAAAGGGACAGGGGAAGAGCAGTACTTC. Translated, this gives CASSKGTGEEQYF.